This TCR beta chain was obtained from a study of vaccination effects on CD4 cells after COVID-19. About this clone: Its antigen is as yet unknown.

Study-level findings and limits: Clones induced by infection and by vaccine showed marked clonal contraction late after vaccination. Cross-reactivity with common cold coronaviruses was shown by only 1 of 255 vaccine-induced clones in healthy vaccinees.

This CDR3 region has 12 residues. Germline assignment: CDR1 GTSNPN and CDR2 SVGIG (reference sequence). V lost 6 bases, J lost 1 base, and 8 bases lay in between. Antigen-specific CD4+ T cells were expanded (with viral peptide pools) by the ViraFEST assay ahead of sequencing. At the end of approximately 10 days of culture, CD4+ T cells were isolated. IL-2 medium was substituted for half the medium on days 3 and 7. TCRdb's copy holds only in-frame clones and misses some; the assay was immunoSEQ multiplex PCR. The sample lists 13,000 to 15,000 clones; approximately 82% were seen once. The sequence came from a human donor who received a COVID-19 vaccine. V and J are TRBV30 and TRBJ2-3; D ambiguous. The sequences come from CD4+ T cells from PBMCs cultured with HCoV-229E spike peptides, collected before COVID-19 vaccination. The CDR3 is CACGRGTDTQYF. CDR3 sequence (DNA): TGTGCCTGTGGAAGGGGCACAGATACGCAGTATTTT.